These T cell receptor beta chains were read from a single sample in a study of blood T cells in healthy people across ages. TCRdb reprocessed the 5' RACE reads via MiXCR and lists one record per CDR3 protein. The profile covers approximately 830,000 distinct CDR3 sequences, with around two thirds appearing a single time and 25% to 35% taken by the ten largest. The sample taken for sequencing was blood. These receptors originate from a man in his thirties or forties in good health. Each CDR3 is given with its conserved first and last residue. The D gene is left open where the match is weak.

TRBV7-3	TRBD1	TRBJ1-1	CASSSTGQMNTEAFF
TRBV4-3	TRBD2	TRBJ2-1	CASSLGLAGVRNEQFF
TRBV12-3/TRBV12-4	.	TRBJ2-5	CASTESETQYF
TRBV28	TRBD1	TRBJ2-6	CASRRQGSGANVLTF
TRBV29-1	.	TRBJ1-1	CSAGGLRNTEAFF
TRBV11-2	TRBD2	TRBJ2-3	CASSLTSGLSTDTQYF
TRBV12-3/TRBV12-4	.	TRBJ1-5	CASGIQGTAQPQHF
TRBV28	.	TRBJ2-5	CASSSTDSQETQYF
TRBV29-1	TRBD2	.	CSVSWTSGYEQYF
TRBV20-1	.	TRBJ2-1	CSASPGANNEQFF
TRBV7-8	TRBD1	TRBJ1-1	CASSSDRVAFF
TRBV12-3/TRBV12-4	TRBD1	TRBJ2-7	CASSLTGNDEQYF
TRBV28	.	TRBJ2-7	CASTHPGFSQYF
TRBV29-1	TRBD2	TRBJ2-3	CSVVAGGTDTQYF
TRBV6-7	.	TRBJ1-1	CASSDNSMNTEAFF
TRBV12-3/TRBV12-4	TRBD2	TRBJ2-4	CAIPPRCGGAKNIQYF
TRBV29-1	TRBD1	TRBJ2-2	CSLDRGSGELFF
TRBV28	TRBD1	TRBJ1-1	CASSLGTVEAFF
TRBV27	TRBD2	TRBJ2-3	CASSISGGNTDTQYF
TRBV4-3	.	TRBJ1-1	CASSQAWDGTEAFF
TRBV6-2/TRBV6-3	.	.	CASSFPGGFYYEQYF
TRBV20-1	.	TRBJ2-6	CSARDKGVAPSGANVLTF
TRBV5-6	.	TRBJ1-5	CASSSGRGNQPQHF
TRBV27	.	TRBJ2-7	CASPTSRGFYEQYF
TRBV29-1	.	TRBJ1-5	CSVEDSGSGPQHF
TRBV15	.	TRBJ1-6	CATSRHRSPLLTLHF
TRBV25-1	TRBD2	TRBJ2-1	CASSALAGPYNEQFF
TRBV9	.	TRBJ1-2	CASSEGRNYGYTF
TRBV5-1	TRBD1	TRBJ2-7	CASSLGQGARSYEQYF
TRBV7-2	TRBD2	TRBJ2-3	CASSLGGGGDTQYF
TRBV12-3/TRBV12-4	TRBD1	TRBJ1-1	CAGSSRTGVTEAFF
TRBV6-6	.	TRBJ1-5	CASSWDITSQPQHF
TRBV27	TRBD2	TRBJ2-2	CASSILAGGLAGELFF
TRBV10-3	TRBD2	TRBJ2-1	CAISEGSGSGAPGSYNEQFF
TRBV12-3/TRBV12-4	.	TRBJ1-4	CASSHDSVGNEKLFF
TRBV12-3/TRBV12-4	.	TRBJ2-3	CASSTGSSDTQYF
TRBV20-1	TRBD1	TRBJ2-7	CSASLGQDFYEQYF
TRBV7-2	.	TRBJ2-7	CASSLESSARAYEQYF
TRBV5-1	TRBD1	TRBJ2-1	CASGQGAPDNEQFF
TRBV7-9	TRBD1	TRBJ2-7	CASSLEPGQGAYEQYF
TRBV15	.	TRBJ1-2	CATSRGPSGQGAGYTF
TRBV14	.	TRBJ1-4	CASSEGSEKLFF
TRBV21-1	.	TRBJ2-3	CASSTRDRAGDTQYF
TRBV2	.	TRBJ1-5	CASRGDNSQPQHF
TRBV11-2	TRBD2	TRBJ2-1	CASSLHGLAGDYNEQFF
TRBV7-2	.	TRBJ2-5	CASSLFSGAKQLSTQYF